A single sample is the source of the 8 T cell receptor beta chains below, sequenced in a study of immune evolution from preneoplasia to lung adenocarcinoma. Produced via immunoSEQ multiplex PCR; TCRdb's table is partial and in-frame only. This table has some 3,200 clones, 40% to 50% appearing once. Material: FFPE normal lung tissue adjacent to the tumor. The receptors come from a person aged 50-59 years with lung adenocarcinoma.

The CDR3 DNA sequence: TGTGCCAGCAGCCGAGGAGGGGGTGCCCTTATGGGAGGGGAGCTGTTTTTT. This codes for CASSRGGGALMGGELFF. The chain couples TRBV11-2 to TRBJ2-2; D tentatively reads TRBD1 or TRBD2 (6 bases each). Trimming took off 5 bases at V and 8 bases at J, with 24 bases between the two ends. Germline values: CDR1 SGHAT, CDR2 FQNNGV. The CDR3 contains 17 residues.

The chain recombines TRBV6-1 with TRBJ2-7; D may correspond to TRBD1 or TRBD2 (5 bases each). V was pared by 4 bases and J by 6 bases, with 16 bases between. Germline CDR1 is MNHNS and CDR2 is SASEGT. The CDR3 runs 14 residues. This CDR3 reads CASSAGPRSLEQYF. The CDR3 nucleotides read TGTGCCAGCAGTGCGGGACCTAGAAGCCTCGAGCAGTACTTC.

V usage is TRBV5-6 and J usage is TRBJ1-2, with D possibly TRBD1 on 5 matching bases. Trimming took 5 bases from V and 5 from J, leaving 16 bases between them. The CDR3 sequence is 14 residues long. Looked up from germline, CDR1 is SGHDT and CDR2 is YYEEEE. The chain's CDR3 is CASRAQGRNYGYTF. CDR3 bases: TGTGCCAGCAGAGCCCAGGGACGGAATTATGGCTACACCTTC.

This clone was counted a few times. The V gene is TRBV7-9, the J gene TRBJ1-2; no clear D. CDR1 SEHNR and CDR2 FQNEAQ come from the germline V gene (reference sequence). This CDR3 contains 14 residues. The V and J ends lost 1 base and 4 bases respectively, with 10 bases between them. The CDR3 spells CASSLEGSRYGYTF. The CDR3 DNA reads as TGTGCCAGCAGCTTAGAAGGCTCCCGCTATGGCTACACCTTC.

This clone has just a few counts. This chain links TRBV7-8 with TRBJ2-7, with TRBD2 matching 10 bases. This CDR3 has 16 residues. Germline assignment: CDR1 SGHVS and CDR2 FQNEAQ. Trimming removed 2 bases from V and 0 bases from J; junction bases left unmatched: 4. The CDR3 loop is CASSLTLAGASYEQYF. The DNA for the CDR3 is TGTGCCAGCAGCTTAACCCTAGCGGGGGCCTCCTACGAGCAGTACTTC.

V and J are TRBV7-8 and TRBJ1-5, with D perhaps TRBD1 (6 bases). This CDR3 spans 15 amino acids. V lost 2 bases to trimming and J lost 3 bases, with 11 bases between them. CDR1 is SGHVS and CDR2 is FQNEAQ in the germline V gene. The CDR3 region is CASSLTPGVNQPQHF. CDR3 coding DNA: TGTGCCAGCAGCTTAACCCCAGGGGTCAATCAGCCCCAGCATTTT. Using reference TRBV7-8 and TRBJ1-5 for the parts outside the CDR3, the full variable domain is GAGVSQSPRYKVAKRGQDVALRCDPISGHVSLFWYQQALGQGPEFLTYFQNEAQLDKSGLPSDRFFAERPEGSVSTLKIQRTQQEDSAVYLCASSLTPGVNQPQHFGDGTRLSIL.

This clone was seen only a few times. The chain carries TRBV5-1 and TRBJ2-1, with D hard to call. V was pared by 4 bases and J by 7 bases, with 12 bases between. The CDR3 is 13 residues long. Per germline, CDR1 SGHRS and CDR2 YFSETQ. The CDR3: CASSTAPSNEQFF. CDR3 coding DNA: TGCGCCAGCAGCACGGCCCCGTCGAATGAGCAGTTCTTC.

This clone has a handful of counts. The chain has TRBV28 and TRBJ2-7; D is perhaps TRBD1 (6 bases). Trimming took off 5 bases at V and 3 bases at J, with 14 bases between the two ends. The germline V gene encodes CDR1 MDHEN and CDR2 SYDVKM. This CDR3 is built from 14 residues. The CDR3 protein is CASSQLTGIYEQYF. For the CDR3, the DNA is TGTGCCAGCAGTCAACTCACAGGGATCTACGAGCAGTACTTC. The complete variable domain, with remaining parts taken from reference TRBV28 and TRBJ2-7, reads DVKVTQSSRYLVKRTGEKVFLECVQDMDHENMFWYRQDPGLGLRLIYFSYDVKMKEKGDIPEGYSVSREKKERFSLILESASTNQTSMYLCASSQLTGIYEQYFGPGTRLTVT.